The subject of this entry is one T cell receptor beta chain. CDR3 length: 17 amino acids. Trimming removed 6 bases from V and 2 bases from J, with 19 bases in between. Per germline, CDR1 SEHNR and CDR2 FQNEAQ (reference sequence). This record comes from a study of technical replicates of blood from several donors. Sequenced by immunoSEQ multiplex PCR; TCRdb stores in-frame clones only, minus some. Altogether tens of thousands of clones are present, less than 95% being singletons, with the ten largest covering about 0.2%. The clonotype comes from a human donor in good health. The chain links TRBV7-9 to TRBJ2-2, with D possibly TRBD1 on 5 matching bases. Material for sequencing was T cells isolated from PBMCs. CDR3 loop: CASRLDIDRPNTGELFF. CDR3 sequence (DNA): TGTGCCAGCAGACTGGACATCGACAGACCTAACACCGGGGAGCTGTTTTTT. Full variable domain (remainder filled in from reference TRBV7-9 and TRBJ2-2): DTGVSQNPRHKITKRGQNVTFRCDPISEHNRLYWYRQTLGQGPEFLTYFQNEAQLEKSRLLSDRFSAERPKGSFSTLEIQRTEQGDSAMYLCASRLDIDRPNTGELFFGEGSRLTVL.